Below, 27 T cell receptor beta chains from the same sample are listed, as sequenced in a study of CXCR3-negative and CXCR3-positive naive CD8 T cells. Study-level results: TRB CDR3s were more hydrophobic in CXCR3-positive than in CXCR3-negative naive cells.

For these receptors, no antigen is known. Each TRB cDNA library was prepared by 5' RACE (with UMI labels). TCRdb re-called the 5' RACE reads; one entry per CDR3 protein, DNA not given. This table lists 100,000 to 150,000 distinct CDR3 sequences. The specimen was naive CXCR3+ CD8+ T cells from blood. Specified subset: CD45RO-CCR7+CD27+CD95- naive CD8+ T cells expressing CXCR3 (TNR3+). These TCRs come from a human donor in good health. Some clones in this sample may be carry-over from other donors' samples.

This chain joins TRBV4-1 and TRBJ2-1; TCRdb outputs TRBD1, but without DNA this stays unchecked. CDR1 MGHRA and CDR2 YSYEKL come from the germline V gene. The CDR3 is 16 amino acids. The CDR3 region is CASSQVTGGVSNEQFF.

The chain uses TRBV29-1 and TRBJ2-3; lacking DNA, the TRBD1 call made by TCRdb goes unchecked. CDR1 is SQVTM, CDR2 ANQGSEA, per germline. The CDR3 consists of 14 residues. CDR3 region: CSDEAQDSTDTQYF.

V and J are TRBV7-6 and TRBJ2-3; TCRdb returns TRBD1, unconfirmable since there is no DNA. The CDR3 consists of 14 residues. Germline V CDR1 and CDR2: SGHVS, FNYEAQ. The CDR3 protein is CASSSGQQTDTQYF.

The chain combines TRBV2 with TRBJ2-5; without DNA, the TCRdb call of TRBD1 cannot be checked. CDR1 is SNHLY and CDR2 is FYNNEI in the germline V gene. The CDR3 is made up of 14 amino acids. CDR3 protein: CASRISGTQETQYF. The variable domain in full, completed from reference TRBV2 and TRBJ2-5, reads EPEVTQTPSHQVTQMGQEVILRCVPISNHLYFYWYRQILGQKVEFLVSFYNNEISEKSEIFDDQFSVERPDGSNFTLKIRSTKLEDSAMYFCASRISGTQETQYFGPGTRLLVL.

The chain carries TRBV20-1 and TRBJ2-1; with no DNA, the TCRdb D assignment of TRBD2 cannot be verified. Germline V lookup: CDR1 DFQATT, CDR2 SNEGSKA (reference sequence). The CDR3 contains 15 residues. CDR3 residues: CSARAVGLPYNEQFF.

The chain has TRBV27 and TRBJ1-5; the D call from TCRdb, TRBD1, cannot be confirmed without DNA. CDR1 MNHEY and CDR2 SMNVEV come from the germline V gene (reference sequence). The CDR3 length is 16 residues. This CDR3 is CASSKHLRGAGQPQHF.

The chain has TRBV7-8 and TRBJ2-2; the D call from TCRdb, TRBD1, cannot be confirmed without DNA. Germline V gene lookup returns CDR1 SGHVS and CDR2 FQNEAQ. The CDR3 spans 15 residues. The CDR3 loop reads CASTLGGVHTGELFF.

The J gene is TRBJ1-1, the V gene TRBV15; as DNA is missing, the TRBD1 call by TCRdb cannot be tested. Germline values: CDR1 LNHNV, CDR2 YYDKDF (reference sequence). CDR3 length: 16 amino acids. The CDR3 sequence is CATSRAGQGADTEAFF. The full variable domain, rest sourced from reference TRBV15 and TRBJ1-1, is DAMVIQNPRYQVTQFGKPVTLSCSQTLNHNVMYWYQQKSSQAPKLLFHYYDKDFNNEADTPDNFQSRRPNTSFCFLDIRSPGLGDTAMYLCATSRAGQGADTEAFFGQGTRLTVV.

This chain uses TRBV2 with TRBJ2-3; without DNA, the TCRdb call of TRBD2 cannot be checked. The germline CDR1 and CDR2 sequences are SNHLY and FYNNEI. This CDR3 contains 16 residues. This chain's CDR3 is CASGVAAGDVADTQYF.

The chain employs TRBV5-6 and TRBJ2-7; TCRdb reports TRBD2, a call that lacks DNA to check it against. This CDR3 is built from 17 residues. In germline, CDR1 is SGHDT, CDR2 YYEEEE. The CDR3 sequence: CASSLPLAGPQSYEPYF.

The chain recombines TRBV29-1 with TRBJ2-3. Germline V gene lookup returns CDR1 SQVTM and CDR2 ANQGSEA. CDR3 size: 11 residues. This chain's CDR3 is CSVEADYTQYF.

This chain connects TRBV6-6 to TRBJ2-5. Germline V lookup: CDR1 MNHNY, CDR2 SVGAGI (reference sequence). The CDR3 extends over 14 amino acids. CDR3: CASSYLAAQETQYF.

The chain is built from TRBV9 and TRBJ1-1. CDR1 SGDLS and CDR2 YYNGEE come from the germline V gene. The CDR3 covers 15 residues. CDR3 loop: CASSVDGSLNTEAFF. Based on the CDR3 plus reference TRBV9 and TRBJ1-1, the full variable domain is DSGVTQTPKHLITATGQRVTLRCSPRSGDLSVYWYQQSLDQGLQFLIQYYNGEERAKGNILERFSAQQFPDLHSELNLSSLELGDSALYFCASSVDGSLNTEAFFGQGTRLTVV.

The chain is built from TRBV28 and TRBJ1-5; without DNA, the TCRdb call of TRBD1 cannot be checked. The CDR3 is 16 residues long. Germline V gene sequence: CDR1 MDHEN, CDR2 SYDVKM. This chain's CDR3 is CASSNWGADSNQPQHF.

This sequence joins TRBV9 and TRBJ1-6; TCRdb returns TRBD1, unconfirmable since there is no DNA. Germline CDR1 is SGDLS and CDR2 is YYNGEE. The CDR3 covers 15 residues. This chain's CDR3 is CASSQQGFGDSPLHF. The full variable domain, completed using reference TRBV9 and TRBJ1-6, is DSGVTQTPKHLITATGQRVTLRCSPRSGDLSVYWYQQSLDQGLQFLIQYYNGEERAKGNILERFSAQQFPDLHSELNLSSLELGDSALYFCASSQQGFGDSPLHFGNGTRLTVT.

The chain recombines TRBV7-6 with TRBJ2-3; the D gene TCRdb calls, TRBD2, cannot be checked with no DNA. The CDR3 extends over 12 amino acids. CDR1 is SGHVS and CDR2 is FNYEAQ in the germline V gene. The CDR3 loop reads CASSSAGLTQYF.

The rearrangement uses TRBV5-4 and TRBJ1-6; the D call of TRBD1 rests on TCRdb alone, since no DNA is present to check it. The germline V gene has CDR1 SGHNT and CDR2 YYREEE (reference sequence). This CDR3 has 14 amino acids. The CDR3 spells CASSLGGENSPLHF.

The V call is TRBV7-9, the J call TRBJ2-7; TCRdb gives TRBD1 as the D gene, but with no DNA this cannot be confirmed. Germline V gene data show CDR1 as SEHNR and CDR2 as FQNEAQ (reference sequence). The CDR3 consists of 15 residues. The CDR3 reads CASSSRTGRINEQYF.

The rearrangement uses TRBV25-1 and TRBJ1-5; TCRdb names TRBD1, which stays unverified in the absence of DNA. Germline V lookup: CDR1 MGHDK, CDR2 SYGVNS. The CDR3 totals 15 residues. CDR3: CASTERGDSNQPQHF.

The chain employs TRBV20-1 and TRBJ1-1. The germline gives CDR1 DFQATT, CDR2 SNEGSKA (reference sequence). The CDR3 extends over 12 amino acids. CDR3 sequence reads: CSAREGNTEAFF.

The V gene is TRBV29-1, the J gene TRBJ2-4; TCRdb picks TRBD1, but there is no DNA to check that call. Germline V gives CDR1 SQVTM, CDR2 ANQGSEA. The CDR3 loop spans 13 amino acids. CDR3 in amino acids: CSAIQGYQNIQYF. Complete variable domain (other parts from reference TRBV29-1 and TRBJ2-4): SAVISQKPSRDICQRGTSLTIQCQVDSQVTMMFWYRQQPGQSLTLIATANQGSEATYESGFVIDKFPISRPNLTFSTLTVSNMSPEDSSIYLCSAIQGYQNIQYFGAGTRLSVL.

This chain connects TRBV7-2 to TRBJ2-7; TCRdb's D call, TRBD1, is unchecked because there is no DNA. This CDR3 has 13 amino acids. Germline CDR1 reads SGHTA; CDR2 reads FQGNSA. The CDR3 is CASTYGQVYEQYF. Full variable domain (rest looked up from reference TRBV7-2 and TRBJ2-7): GAGVSQSPSNKVTEKGKDVELRCDPISGHTALYWYRQSLGQGLEFLIYFQGNSAPDKSGLPSDRFSAERTGGSVSTLTIQRTQQEDSAVYLCASTYGQVYEQYFGPGTRLTVT.

The J gene is TRBJ2-7, the V gene TRBV12-5; TCRdb returns TRBD2, unconfirmable since there is no DNA. The CDR3 totals 13 residues. Germline CDR1 and CDR2: LGHNT and FRNRAP. CDR3 amino acids: CASGPDFSYEQYF. Looking up the rest from reference TRBV12-5 and TRBJ2-7 gives the full variable domain: DARVTQTPRHKVTEMGQEVTMRCQPILGHNTVFWYRQTMMQGLELLAYFRNRAPLDDSGMPKDRFSAEMPDATLATLKIQPSEPRDSAVYFCASGPDFSYEQYFGPGTRLTVT.

V gene TRBV6-1 combines with J gene TRBJ1-1. CDR3 length: 14 amino acids. The germline CDR1 and CDR2 sequences are MNHNS and SASEGT. The CDR3 sequence is CASYPGGDYTEAFF.

The gene calls are TRBV7-2 and TRBJ2-7; with no DNA, the TCRdb D assignment of TRBD1 cannot be verified. The CDR3 length is 14 residues. Germline V gives CDR1 SGHTA, CDR2 FQGNSA. The CDR3 loop is CASSTTGHSYEQYF.

The chain has TRBV4-1 and TRBJ1-1; TCRdb indicates TRBD1, and absent DNA this call remains unverified. Germline V CDR1 and CDR2: MGHRA, YSYEKL. The CDR3 runs 15 residues. Here the CDR3 reads CASSQEDRANTEAFF.

The CDR3 loop is CASSHHRETYEQYF. The chain couples TRBV7-2 to TRBJ2-7; with no DNA, the TCRdb D assignment of TRBD1 cannot be verified. Per germline, CDR1 SGHTA and CDR2 FQGNSA. The CDR3 spans 14 residues.